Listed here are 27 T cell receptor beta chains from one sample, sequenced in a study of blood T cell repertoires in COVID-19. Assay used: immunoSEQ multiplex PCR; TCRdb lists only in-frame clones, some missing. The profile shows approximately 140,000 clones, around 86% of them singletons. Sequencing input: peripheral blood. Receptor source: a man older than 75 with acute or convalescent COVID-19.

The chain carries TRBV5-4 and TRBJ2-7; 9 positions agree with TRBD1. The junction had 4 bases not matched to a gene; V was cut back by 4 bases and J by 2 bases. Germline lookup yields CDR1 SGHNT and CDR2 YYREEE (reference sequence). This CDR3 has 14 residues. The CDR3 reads CASSIDRGTYEQYF. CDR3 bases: TGTGCCAGCAGCATAGACAGGGGGACCTACGAGCAGTACTTC.

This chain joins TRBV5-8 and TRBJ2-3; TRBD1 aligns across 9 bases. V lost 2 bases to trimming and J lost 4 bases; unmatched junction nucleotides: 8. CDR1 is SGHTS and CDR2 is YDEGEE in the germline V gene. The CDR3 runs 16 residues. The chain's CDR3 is CASSFYPGQGPDTQYF. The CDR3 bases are TGTGCCAGCAGCTTCTACCCGGGACAGGGCCCAGATACGCAGTATTTT.

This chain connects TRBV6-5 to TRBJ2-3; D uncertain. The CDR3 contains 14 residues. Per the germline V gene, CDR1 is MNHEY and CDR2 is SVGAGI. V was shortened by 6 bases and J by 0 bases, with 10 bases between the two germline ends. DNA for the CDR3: TGTGCCAGCAGCCTCATGGCTAGCACAGATACGCAGTATTTT. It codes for CASSLMASTDTQYF.

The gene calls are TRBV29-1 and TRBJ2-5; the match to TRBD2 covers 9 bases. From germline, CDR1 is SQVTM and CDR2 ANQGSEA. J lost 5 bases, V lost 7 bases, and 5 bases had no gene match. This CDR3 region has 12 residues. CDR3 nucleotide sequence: TGCAGCGAGTCTAGCGGGGAGGAGACCCAGTACTTC. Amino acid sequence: CSESSGEETQYF.

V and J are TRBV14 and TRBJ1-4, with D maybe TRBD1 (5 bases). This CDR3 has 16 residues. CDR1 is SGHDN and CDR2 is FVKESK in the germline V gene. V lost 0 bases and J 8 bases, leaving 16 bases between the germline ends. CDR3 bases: TGTGCCAGCAGCCAAGATATACAGGCGCCGTCAGAAAAACTGTTTTTT. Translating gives CASSQDIQAPSEKLFF. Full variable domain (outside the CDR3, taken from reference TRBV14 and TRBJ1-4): EAGVTQFPSHSVIEKGQTVTLRCDPISGHDNLYWYRRVMGKEIKFLLHFVKESKQDESGMPNNRFLAERTGGTYSTLKVQPAELEDSGVYFCASSQDIQAPSEKLFFGSGTQLSVL.

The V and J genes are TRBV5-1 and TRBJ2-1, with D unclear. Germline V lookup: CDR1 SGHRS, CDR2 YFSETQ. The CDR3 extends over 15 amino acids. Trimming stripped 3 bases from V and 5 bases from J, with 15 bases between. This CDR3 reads CASSSGKNTHNEQFF. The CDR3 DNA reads TGCGCCAGCAGCTCAGGCAAGAACACACACAATGAGCAGTTCTTC.

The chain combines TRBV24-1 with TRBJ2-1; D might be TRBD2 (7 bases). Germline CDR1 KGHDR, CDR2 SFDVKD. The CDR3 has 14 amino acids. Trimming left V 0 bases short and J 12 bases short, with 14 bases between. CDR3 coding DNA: TGTGCCACCAGTGATTTGAGGGGGGGGGCAGCGCAGTTCTTC. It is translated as CATSDLRGGAAQFF.

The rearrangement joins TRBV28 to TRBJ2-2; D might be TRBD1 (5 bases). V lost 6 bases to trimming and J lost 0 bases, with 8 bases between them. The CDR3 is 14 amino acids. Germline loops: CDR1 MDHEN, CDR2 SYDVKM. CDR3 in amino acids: CASRATANTGELFF. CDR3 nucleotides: TGTGCCAGCAGAGCGACAGCGAACACCGGGGAGCTGTTTTTT.

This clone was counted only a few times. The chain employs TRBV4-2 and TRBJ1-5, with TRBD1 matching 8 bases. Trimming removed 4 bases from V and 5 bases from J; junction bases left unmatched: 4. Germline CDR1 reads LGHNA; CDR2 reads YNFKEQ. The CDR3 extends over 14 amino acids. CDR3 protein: CASSPGQGDQPQHF. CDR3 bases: TGTGCCAGCAGCCCAGGACAGGGTGATCAGCCCCAGCATTTT.

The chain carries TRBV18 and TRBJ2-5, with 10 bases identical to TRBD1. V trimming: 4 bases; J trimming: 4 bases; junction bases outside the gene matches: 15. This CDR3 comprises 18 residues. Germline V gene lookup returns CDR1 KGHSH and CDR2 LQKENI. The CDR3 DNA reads TGTGCCAGCTCACTAACCCCTAAAGGGGACAGGGGAGGAGAGACCCAGTACTTC. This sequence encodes CASSLTPKGDRGGETQYF.

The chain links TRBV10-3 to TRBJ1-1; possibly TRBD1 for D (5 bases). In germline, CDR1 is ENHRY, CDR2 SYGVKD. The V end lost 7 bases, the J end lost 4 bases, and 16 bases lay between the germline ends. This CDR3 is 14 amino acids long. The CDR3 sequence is CAINPGGSGTEAFF. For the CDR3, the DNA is TGTGCCATCAATCCGGGGGGGTCGGGCACTGAAGCTTTCTTT.

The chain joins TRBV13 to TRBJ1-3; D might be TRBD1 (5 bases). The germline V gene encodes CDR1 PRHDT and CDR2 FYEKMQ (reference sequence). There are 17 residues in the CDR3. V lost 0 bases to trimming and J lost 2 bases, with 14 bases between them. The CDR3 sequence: CASSLGKGALTGNTIYF. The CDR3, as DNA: TGTGCCAGCAGCTTAGGTAAAGGGGCATTAACTGGAAACACCATATATTTT.

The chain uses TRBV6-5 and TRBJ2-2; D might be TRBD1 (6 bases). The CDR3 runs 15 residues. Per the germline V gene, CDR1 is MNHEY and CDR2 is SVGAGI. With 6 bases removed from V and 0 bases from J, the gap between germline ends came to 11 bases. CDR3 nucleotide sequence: TGTGCCAGCAGACAAGGACAGACGAACACCGGGGAGCTGTTTTTT. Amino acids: CASRQGQTNTGELFF.

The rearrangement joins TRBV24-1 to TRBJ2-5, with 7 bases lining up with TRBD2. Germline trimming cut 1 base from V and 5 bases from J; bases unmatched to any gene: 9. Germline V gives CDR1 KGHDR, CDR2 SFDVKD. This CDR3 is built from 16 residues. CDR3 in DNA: TGTGCCACCAGTGATTTCATCGCTGGGGGGGTCGAGACCCAGTACTTC. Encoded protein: CATSDFIAGGVETQYF.

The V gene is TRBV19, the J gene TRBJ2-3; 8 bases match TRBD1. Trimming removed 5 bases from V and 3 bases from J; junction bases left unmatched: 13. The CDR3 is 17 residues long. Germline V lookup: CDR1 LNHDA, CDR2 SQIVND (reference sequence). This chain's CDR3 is CASSSREVTGGTDTQYF. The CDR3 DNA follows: TGTGCCAGTAGTTCCCGTGAGGTCACAGGGGGGACAGATACGCAGTATTTT.

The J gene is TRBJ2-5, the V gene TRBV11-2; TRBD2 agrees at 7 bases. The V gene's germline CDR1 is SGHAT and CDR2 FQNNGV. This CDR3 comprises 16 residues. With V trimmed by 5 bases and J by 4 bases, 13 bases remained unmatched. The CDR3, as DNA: TGTGCCAGCAGCGGGGGGGACGGGAGAAAAGGAGAGACCCAGTACTTC. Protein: CASSGGDGRKGETQYF.

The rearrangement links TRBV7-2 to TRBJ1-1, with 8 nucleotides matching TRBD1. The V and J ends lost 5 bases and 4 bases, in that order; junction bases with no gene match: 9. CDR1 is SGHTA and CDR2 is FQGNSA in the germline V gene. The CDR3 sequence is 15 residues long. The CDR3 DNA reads TGTGCCAGCAGCACGGACAGGGCGGGGACCACTGAAGCTTTCTTT. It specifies CASSTDRAGTTEAFF.

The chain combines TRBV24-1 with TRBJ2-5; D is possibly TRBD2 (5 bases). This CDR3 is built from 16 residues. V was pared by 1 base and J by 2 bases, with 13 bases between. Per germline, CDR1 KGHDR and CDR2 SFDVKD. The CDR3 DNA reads TGTGCCACCAGTGATTTCCGGAGGTCAGATCAAGAGACCCAGTACTTC. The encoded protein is CATSDFRRSDQETQYF.

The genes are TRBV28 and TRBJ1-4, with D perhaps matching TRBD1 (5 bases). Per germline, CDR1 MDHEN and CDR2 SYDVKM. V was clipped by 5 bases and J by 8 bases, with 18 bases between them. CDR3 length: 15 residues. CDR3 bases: TGTGCCAGCAGTGGTAAACCGGGGGATCGGGAAAAACTGTTTTTT. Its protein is CASSGKPGDREKLFF.

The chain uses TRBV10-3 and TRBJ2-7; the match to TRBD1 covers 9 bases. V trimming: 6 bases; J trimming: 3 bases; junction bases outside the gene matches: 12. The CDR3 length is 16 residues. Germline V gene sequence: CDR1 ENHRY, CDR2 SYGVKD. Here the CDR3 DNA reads TGTGCCATCAGCCCTAACCGCCAGGGACAGGGCTACGAGCAGTACTTC. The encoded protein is CAISPNRQGQGYEQYF.

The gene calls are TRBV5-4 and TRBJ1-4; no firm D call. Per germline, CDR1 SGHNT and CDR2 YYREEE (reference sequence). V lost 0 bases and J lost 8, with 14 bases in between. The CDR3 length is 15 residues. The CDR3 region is CASSLDSQASEKLFF. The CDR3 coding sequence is TGTGCCAGCAGCTTGGACTCTCAGGCGAGCGAAAAACTGTTTTTT.

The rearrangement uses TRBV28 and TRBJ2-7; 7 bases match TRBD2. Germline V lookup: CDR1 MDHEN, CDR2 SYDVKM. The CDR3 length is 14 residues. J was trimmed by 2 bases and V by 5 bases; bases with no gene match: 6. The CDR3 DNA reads TGTGCCAGCAGTATTGCGGGAGTCCCCTACGAGCAGTACTTC. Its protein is CASSIAGVPYEQYF.

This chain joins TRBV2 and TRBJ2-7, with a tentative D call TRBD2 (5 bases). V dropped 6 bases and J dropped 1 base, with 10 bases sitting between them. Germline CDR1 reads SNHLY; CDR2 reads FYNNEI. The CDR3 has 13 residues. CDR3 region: CASRTTGSYEQYF. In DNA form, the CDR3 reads TGTGCCAGCAGGACCACGGGGTCCTACGAGCAGTACTTC. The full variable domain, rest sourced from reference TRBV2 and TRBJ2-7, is EPEVTQTPSHQVTQMGQEVILRCVPISNHLYFYWYRQILGQKVEFLVSFYNNEISEKSEIFDDQFSVERPDGSNFTLKIRSTKLEDSAMYFCASRTTGSYEQYFGPGTRLTVT.

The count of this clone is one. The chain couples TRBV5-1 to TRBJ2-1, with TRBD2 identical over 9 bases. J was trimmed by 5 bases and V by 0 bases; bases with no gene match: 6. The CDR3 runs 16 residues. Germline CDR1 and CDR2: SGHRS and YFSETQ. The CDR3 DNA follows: TGCGCCAGCAGCTTGGGACTAGCGGTAGGAGACAATGAGCAGTTCTTC. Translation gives CASSLGLAVGDNEQFF.

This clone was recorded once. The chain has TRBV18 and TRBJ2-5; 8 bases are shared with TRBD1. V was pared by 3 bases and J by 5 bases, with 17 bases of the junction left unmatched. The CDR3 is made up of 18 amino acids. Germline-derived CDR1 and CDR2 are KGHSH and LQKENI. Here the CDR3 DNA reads TGTGCCAGCTCACCCACCCTCGGAGCCAGGGGGCGCGATGAGACCCAGTACTTC. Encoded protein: CASSPTLGARGRDETQYF.

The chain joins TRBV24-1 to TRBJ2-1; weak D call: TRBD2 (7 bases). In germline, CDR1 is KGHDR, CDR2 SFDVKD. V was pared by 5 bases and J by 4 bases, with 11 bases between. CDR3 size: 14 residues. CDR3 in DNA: TGTGCCACCAGTGTGGGGGGGCAATACAATGAGCAGTTCTTC. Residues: CATSVGGQYNEQFF.

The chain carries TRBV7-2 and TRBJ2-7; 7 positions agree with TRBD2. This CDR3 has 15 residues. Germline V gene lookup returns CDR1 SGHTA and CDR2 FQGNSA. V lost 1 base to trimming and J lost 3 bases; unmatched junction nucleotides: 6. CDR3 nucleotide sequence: TGTGCCAGCAGCTTAGTTGGGGGGGATTACTACGAGCAGTACTTC. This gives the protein CASSLVGGDYYEQYF.